A single sample gave rise to the 10 T cell receptor beta chains below, sequenced in a study of T cell changes during pregnancy in multiple sclerosis. Sequencing was performed with immunoSEQ multiplex PCR; in TCRdb, only in-frame clones are kept and a portion is missing. This sample has fewer than 85,000 clones, with about 91% found just once. Material: peripheral blood, obtained before pregnancy. The source is a female donor with multiple sclerosis, enrolled in a pregnancy study.

The chain recombines TRBV4-2 with TRBJ2-7, with TRBD2 as a possible D gene (6 bases). Germline V gene data show CDR1 as LGHNA and CDR2 as YNFKEQ. The CDR3 consists of 15 residues. Trimming left V 1 base short and J 6 bases short, with 16 bases between. CDR3 sequence reads: CASSQVRLDVSEQYF. The CDR3 DNA sequence: TGTGCCAGCAGCCAAGTTAGACTAGACGTCTCCGAGCAGTACTTC.

V gene TRBV4-1 combines with J gene TRBJ1-3; no firm D call. CDR1 is MGHRA and CDR2 is YSYEKL in the germline V gene. CDR3 size: 13 residues. The ends were cut back, 3 bases at V and 4 bases at J, with 7 bases in the middle. The CDR3 protein is CASSQLQGNTIYF. DNA for the CDR3: TGCGCCAGCAGCCAGTTACAGGGAAACACCATATATTTT.

The gene calls are TRBV29-1 and TRBJ2-1, with a possible D match to TRBD2 (7 bases). Trimming shortened V by 4 bases and J by 13 bases, and 17 bases separated the two germline ends. This CDR3 has 12 amino acids. The germline V gene encodes CDR1 SQVTM and CDR2 ANQGSEA. Written as DNA, the CDR3 is TGCAGCGTTGTGGTGTCTGCGGGGGCCCAGTTCTTC. The encoded protein is CSVVVSAGAQFF.

The chain links TRBV7-3 to TRBJ1-2; D is possibly TRBD1 (6 bases). Germline V gives CDR1 SGHTA, CDR2 FQGTGA. Trimming removed 5 bases from V and 6 bases from J, with 13 bases in between. There are 13 residues in the CDR3. CDR3 residues: CASSPGQRDGYTF. The CDR3 DNA reads as TGTGCCAGCAGCCCCGGACAGCGAGATGGCTACACCTTC.

The chain is built from TRBV13 and TRBJ2-7, with D perhaps TRBD1 (6 bases). The ends were cut back, 1 base at V and 7 bases at J, with 17 bases in the middle. Per the germline V gene, CDR1 is PRHDT and CDR2 is FYEKMQ (reference sequence). The CDR3 has 15 residues. This CDR3 reads CASSLVMSGQGEQYF. The CDR3 nucleotides read TGTGCCAGCAGCTTAGTAATGTCCGGGCAGGGGGAGCAGTACTTC.

This chain links TRBV19 with TRBJ1-1; possibly TRBD1 for D (5 bases). V lost 3 bases and J 5 bases, leaving 10 bases between the germline ends. Per germline, CDR1 LNHDA and CDR2 SQIVND (reference sequence). CDR3 length equals 13 residues. CDR3 coding DNA: TGTGCCAGTAGTATTCGTGGGGGGACTGAAGCTTTCTTT. It is translated as CASSIRGGTEAFF.

The rearrangement joins TRBV20-1 to TRBJ2-3; D is ambiguous. V was cut by 6 bases and J by 0 bases, with 4 bases left in between. This CDR3 contains 11 residues. Germline V CDR1 and CDR2: DFQATT, SNEGSKA (reference sequence). In DNA form, the CDR3 reads TGCAGTGCCCAGAGCACAGATACGCAGTATTTT. Protein sequence: CSAQSTDTQYF.

The rearrangement links TRBV18 to TRBJ1-3, with 10 bases that match TRBD1. This CDR3 region has 16 residues. Trimming removed 4 bases from V and 2 bases from J; junction bases left unmatched: 5. Germline lookup yields CDR1 KGHSH and CDR2 LQKENI. The CDR3 is CASSQSGTGAGNTIYF. DNA of the CDR3: TGTGCCAGCTCACAATCCGGGACAGGGGCTGGAAACACCATATATTTT.

Here the CDR3 reads CASGTGGAYEQYF. The CDR3 nucleotides read TGCGCCAGCGGAACCGGGGGGGCCTACGAGCAGTACTTC. The chain recombines TRBV5-1 with TRBJ2-7, with TRBD2 matching 8 bases. With V trimmed by 7 bases and J by 2 bases, 5 bases remained unmatched. The CDR3 is 13 residues long. Germline-derived CDR1 and CDR2 are SGHRS and YFSETQ.

This clone was detected only a few times. The V and J genes are TRBV6-5 and TRBJ1-2, with D perhaps matching TRBD1 (6 bases). The V end lost 6 bases, the J end lost 0 bases, and 11 bases lay between the germline ends. Germline loops: CDR1 MNHEY, CDR2 SVGAGI. The CDR3 is made up of 14 amino acids. The CDR3 bases are TGTGCCAGCAGCCCCGACAGGACTAACTATGGCTACACCTTC. It specifies CASSPDRTNYGYTF.